This TCR beta chain was profiled in a study of a mutant IDH1 vaccine in newly diagnosed glioma. Study-level points and caveats: Seemingly, top peripheral T cell clonotype changes bore no relation to pseudoprogression. Vaccine-induced immune responses were detected in 93.3% of patients.

Comments on this clone: Its antigen is not identified.

Sequenced by immunoSEQ multiplex PCR; TCRdb stores in-frame clones only, minus some. The sample has around 60,000 clones, 70% to 90% seen once. Specified time point: week 11, during vaccination. Doses consisted of 300 ug of mutant IDH1 20-mer peptide each, paired with topical imiquimod. The receptor's source is a man aged 40-50 years with glioma. The sample consisted of PBMCs, taken from a glioma patient whose treatment included an IDH1 peptide vaccine.

The CDR3 nucleotides are TGTGCCAGCAGCTTGGTCGTCGGGGAGCAGTACGTC. Its translation is CASSLVVGEQYV. The rearrangement joins TRBV5-8 to TRBJ2-7; D is undetermined. This CDR3 is built from 12 residues. Germline values: CDR1 SGHTS, CDR2 YDEGEE. V was pared by 0 bases and J by 7 bases, with 8 bases between.